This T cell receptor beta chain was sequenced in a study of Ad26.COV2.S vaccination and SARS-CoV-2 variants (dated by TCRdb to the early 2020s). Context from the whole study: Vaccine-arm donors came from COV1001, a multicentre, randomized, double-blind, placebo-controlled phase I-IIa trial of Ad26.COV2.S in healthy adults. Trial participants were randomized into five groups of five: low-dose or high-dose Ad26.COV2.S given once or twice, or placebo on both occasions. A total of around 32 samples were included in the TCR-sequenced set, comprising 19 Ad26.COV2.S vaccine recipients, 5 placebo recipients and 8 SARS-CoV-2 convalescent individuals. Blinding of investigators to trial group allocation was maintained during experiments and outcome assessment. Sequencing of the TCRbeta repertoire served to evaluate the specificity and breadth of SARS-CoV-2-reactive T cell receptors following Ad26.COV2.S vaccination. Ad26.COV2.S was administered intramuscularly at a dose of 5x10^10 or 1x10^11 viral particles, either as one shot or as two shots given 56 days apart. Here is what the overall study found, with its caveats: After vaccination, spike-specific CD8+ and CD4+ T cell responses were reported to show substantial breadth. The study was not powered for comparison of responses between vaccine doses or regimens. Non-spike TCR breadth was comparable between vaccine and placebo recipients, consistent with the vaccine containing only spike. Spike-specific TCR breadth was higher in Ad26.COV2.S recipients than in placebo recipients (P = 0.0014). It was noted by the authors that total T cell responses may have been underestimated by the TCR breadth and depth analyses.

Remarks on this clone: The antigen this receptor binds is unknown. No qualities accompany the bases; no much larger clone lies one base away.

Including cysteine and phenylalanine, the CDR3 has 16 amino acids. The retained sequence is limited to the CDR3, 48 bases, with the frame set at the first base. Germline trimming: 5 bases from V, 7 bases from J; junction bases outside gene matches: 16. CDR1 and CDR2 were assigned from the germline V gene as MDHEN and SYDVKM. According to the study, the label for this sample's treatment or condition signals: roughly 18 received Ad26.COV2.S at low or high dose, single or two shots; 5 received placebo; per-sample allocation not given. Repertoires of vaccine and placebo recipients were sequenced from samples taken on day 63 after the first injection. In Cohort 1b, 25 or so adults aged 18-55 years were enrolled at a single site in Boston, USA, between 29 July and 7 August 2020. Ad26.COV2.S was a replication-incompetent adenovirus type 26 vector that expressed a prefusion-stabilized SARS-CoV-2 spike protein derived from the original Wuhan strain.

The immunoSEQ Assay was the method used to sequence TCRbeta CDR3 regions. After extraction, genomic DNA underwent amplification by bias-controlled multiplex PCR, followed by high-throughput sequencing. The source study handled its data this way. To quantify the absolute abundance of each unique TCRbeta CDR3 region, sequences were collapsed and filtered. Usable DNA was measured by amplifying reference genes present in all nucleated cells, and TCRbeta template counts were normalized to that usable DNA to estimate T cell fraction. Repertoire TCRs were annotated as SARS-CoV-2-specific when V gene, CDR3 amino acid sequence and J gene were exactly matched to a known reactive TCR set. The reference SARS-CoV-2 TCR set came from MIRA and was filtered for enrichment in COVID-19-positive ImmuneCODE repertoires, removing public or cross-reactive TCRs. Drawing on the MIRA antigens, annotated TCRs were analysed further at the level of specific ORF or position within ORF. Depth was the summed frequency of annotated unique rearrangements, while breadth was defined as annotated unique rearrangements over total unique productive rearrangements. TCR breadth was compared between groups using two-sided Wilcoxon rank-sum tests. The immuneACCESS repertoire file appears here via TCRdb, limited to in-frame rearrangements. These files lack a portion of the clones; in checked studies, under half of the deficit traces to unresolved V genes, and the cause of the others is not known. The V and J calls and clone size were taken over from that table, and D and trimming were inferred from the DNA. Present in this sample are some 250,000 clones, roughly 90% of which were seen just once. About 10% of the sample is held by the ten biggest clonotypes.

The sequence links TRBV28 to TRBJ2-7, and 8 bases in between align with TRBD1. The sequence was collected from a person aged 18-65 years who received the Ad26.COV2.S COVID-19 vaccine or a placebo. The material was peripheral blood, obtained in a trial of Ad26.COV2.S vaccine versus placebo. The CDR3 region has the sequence CASSPPGAGGRYEQYF. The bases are TGTGCCAGCAGTCCACCAGGGGCAGGGGGCCGGTATGAGCAGTACTTC. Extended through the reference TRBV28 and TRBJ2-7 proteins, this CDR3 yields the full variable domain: DVKVTQSSRYLVKRTGEKVFLECVQDMDHENMFWYRQDPGLGLRLIYFSYDVKMKEKGDIPEGYSVSREKKERFSLILESASTNQTSMYLCASSPPGAGGRYEQYFGPGTRLTVT.